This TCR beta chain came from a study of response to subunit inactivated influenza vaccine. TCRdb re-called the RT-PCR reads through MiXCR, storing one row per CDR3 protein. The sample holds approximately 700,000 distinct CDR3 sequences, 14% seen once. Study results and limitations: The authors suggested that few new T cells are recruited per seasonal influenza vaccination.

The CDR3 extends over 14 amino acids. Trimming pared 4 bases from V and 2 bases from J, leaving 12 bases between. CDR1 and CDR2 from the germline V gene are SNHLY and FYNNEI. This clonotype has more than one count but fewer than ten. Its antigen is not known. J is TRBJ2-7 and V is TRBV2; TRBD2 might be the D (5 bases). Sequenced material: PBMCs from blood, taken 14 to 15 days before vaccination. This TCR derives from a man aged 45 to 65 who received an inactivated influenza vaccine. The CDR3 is CASSVSDGTYEQYF. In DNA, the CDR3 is TGTGCCAGCAGTGTAAGCGACGGGACCTACGAGCAGTACTTC.